Presented here are 3 T cell receptor beta chains from one specimen sequenced in a study of T cells after yellow fever vaccination. Each CDR3 protein gets one entry after TCRdb re-called the 5' RACE reads with MiXCR. The table has about 68,000 distinct CDR3 sequences, around 7% seen once. Material: CD8+ T cells sorted from PBMCs, obtained approximately 47 days after the first yellow fever vaccination. The receptors here all came from a man younger than 35 who received the YFV17D yellow fever vaccine.

This clonotype was counted many times. J is TRBJ2-5 and V is TRBV10-3; D perhaps matches TRBD1 (5 bases). The CDR3 has 15 residues. Germline lookup yields CDR1 ENHRY and CDR2 SYGVKD. The V end lost 2 bases, the J end lost 4 bases, and 14 bases lay between the germline ends. The CDR3 loop reads CAISEPDTFGETQYF. The CDR3 DNA sequence: TGTGCCATCAGTGAGCCGGACACCTTCGGAGAGACCCAGTACTTC.

This clonotype was recorded many times. The chain uses TRBV4-1 and TRBJ1-1; D is undetermined. In germline, CDR1 is MGHRA, CDR2 YSYEKL. V lost 3 bases to trimming and J lost 12 bases, with 14 bases between them. The CDR3 spans 12 residues. In DNA, the CDR3 is TGCGCCAGCAGCCATGCCGGGCAGGCGACTTTCTTT. Translated, it gives CASSHAGQATFF.

This clonotype appeared many times. The chain has TRBV7-9 and TRBJ2-5; TRBD1 might be the D (6 bases). CDR3 size: 14 residues. CDR1 and CDR2 from the germline V gene are SEHNR and FQNEAQ (reference sequence). Trimming cost V 2 bases and J 1 base, with 8 bases left between them. The CDR3 reads CASSLRGFQETQYF. CDR3 nucleotides: TGTGCCAGCAGCTTAAGGGGGTTCCAAGAGACCCAGTACTTC. Looking up the rest from reference TRBV7-9 and TRBJ2-5 gives the full variable domain: DTGVSQNPRHKITKRGQNVTFRCDPISEHNRLYWYRQTLGQGPEFLTYFQNEAQLEKSRLLSDRFSAERPKGSFSTLEIQRTEQGDSAMYLCASSLRGFQETQYFGPGTRLLVL.